Below are 30 T cell receptor beta chains sequenced from a single sample in a study of shared clonotypes between healthy human individuals. The method was immunoSEQ multiplex PCR; TCRdb's version includes in-frame clones alone and lacks a portion of them. The sample lists about 2 million clones, 85% to 95% occurring once. Material: naive CD4+ T cells sorted from blood. Subset described: CD45RA+ positively selected. These receptors all come from a man between 18 and 29 years old in good health.

Details on this clone: The junction differs from germline at one of its ends, possibly a read error. The chain employs TRBV7-9 and TRBJ2-7; D possibly matches TRBD1 or TRBD2 (5 bases each). CDR1 is SEHNR and CDR2 is FQNEAQ in the germline V gene (reference sequence). This CDR3 is built from 13 residues. The CDR3 nucleotides are TGTGCCAGCAGCTTAGCAGACTCGGGACCATGGGGATTC. Translated: CASSLADSGPWGF. The whole variable domain, filled in from reference TRBV7-9 and TRBJ2-7, reads DTGVSQNPRHKITKRGQNVTFRCDPISEHNRLYWYRQTLGQGPEFLTYFQNEAQLEKSRLLSDRFSAERPKGSFSTLEIQRTEQGDSAMYLCASSLADSGPWGFGPGTRLTVT.

The chain uses TRBV19 and TRBJ1-5; D not resolved. Deletions cut 7 bases from V and 5 bases from J, with 12 bases between. This CDR3 spans 13 amino acids. Per germline, CDR1 LNHDA and CDR2 SQIVND (reference sequence). The CDR3 sequence: CASTDARHQPQHF. The DNA of the CDR3 is TGTGCCAGTACCGATGCCAGACATCAGCCCCAGCATTTT.

This clone was seen just once. J is TRBJ2-2 and V is TRBV5-4; D is ambiguous. This CDR3 is built from 16 residues. The V gene's germline CDR1 is SGHNT and CDR2 YYREEE (reference sequence). Trimming shortened V by 5 bases and J by 1 base, and 15 bases separated the two germline ends. The CDR3 protein is CASSPLAVGNTGELFF. The CDR3 nucleotides read TGTGCCAGCAGTCCCTTAGCTGTAGGGAACACCGGGGAGCTGTTTTTT.

This clone was seen only once. The chain joins TRBV7-3 to TRBJ2-5; TRBD2 aligns across 10 bases. This CDR3 spans 15 amino acids. The trim removed 3 bases at V and 4 bases at J, leaving 5 bases unmatched. CDR1 SGHTA and CDR2 FQGTGA come from the germline V gene. CDR3 bases: TGTGCCAGCAGCTTCTTAGCGGGAGGATCAGAGACCCAGTACTTC. Residues: CASSFLAGGSETQYF.

CDR3 DNA sequence: TGTGCCAGCAGTTTTACAGGGGGCTTCTACGAGCAGTACTTC. It codes for CASSFTGGFYEQYF. The chain combines TRBV28 with TRBJ2-7, with TRBD1 identical over 9 bases. V was clipped by 3 bases and J by 3 bases; unmatched bases: 3. Germline-derived CDR1 and CDR2 are MDHEN and SYDVKM. The CDR3 sequence is 14 residues long.

The V call is TRBV28, the J call TRBJ2-6; 7 nucleotides line up with TRBD1. The germline V gene has CDR1 MDHEN and CDR2 SYDVKM. The CDR3 spans 19 residues. Trimming took 5 bases from V and 0 from J; bases not matched to a gene: 13. The CDR3 reads CASSRTTGRFLSGANVLTF. The CDR3 coding sequence is TGTGCCAGCAGTCGGACGACAGGGCGGTTTCTCTCTGGGGCCAACGTCCTGACTTTC.

V and J are TRBV29-1 and TRBJ1-1; D unclear. Germline CDR1 and CDR2: SQVTM and ANQGSEA. This CDR3 spans 11 amino acids. Between the trimmed V and J ends, which lost 2 bases and 7 bases, there was a span of 8 bases. CDR3 DNA: TGCAGCGTTGAACAGAGTTTTGAAGCTTTCTTT. Amino acid sequence: CSVEQSFEAFF.

This clone was seen ten or more times. The chain uses TRBV5-1 and TRBJ1-2; D is unresolved. The CDR3 is 14 residues long. Between the trimmed V and J ends, which lost 0 bases and 10 bases, there was a span of 16 bases. Germline CDR1 is SGHRS and CDR2 is YFSETQ. The CDR3 loop is CASSLALGNPHYTF. The DNA of the CDR3 is TGCGCCAGCAGCTTGGCCCTCGGGAACCCTCACTACACCTTC. Together with reference TRBV5-1 and TRBJ1-2, the CDR3 gives the full variable domain: KAGVTQTPRYLIKTRGQQVTLSCSPISGHRSVSWYQQTPGQGLQFLFEYFSETQRNKGNFPGRFSGRQFSNSRSEMNVSTLELGDSALYLCASSLALGNPHYTFGSGTRLTVV.

The genes are TRBV19 and TRBJ1-5; maybe TRBD1 (5 bases). Deletions cut 6 bases from V and 7 bases from J, with 19 bases between. Germline assignment: CDR1 LNHDA and CDR2 SQIVND (reference sequence). CDR3 length: 15 residues. DNA for the CDR3: TGTGCCAGTAGAAGAGCAGGGACGGGCGGGCAGCCCCAGCATTTT. This codes for CASRRAGTGGQPQHF.

J is TRBJ1-4 and V is TRBV5-1; D is unclear. The CDR3 runs 14 residues. Trimming took off 1 base at V and 8 bases at J, with 12 bases between the two ends. The V gene's germline CDR1 is SGHRS and CDR2 YFSETQ. CDR3 sequence (DNA): TGCGCCAGCAGCTTGAACGGACTAGGGGAAAAACTGTTTTTT. This translates into CASSLNGLGEKLFF.

The chain joins TRBV7-9 to TRBJ2-1; 9 positions agree with TRBD2. The CDR3 is 14 amino acids. V was clipped by 5 bases and J by 8 bases; unmatched bases: 7. Germline V gene sequence: CDR1 SEHNR, CDR2 FQNEAQ (reference sequence). The CDR3 is CASSHSGSRYEQFF. The CDR3 bases are TGTGCCAGCAGCCATAGCGGGAGCAGGTATGAGCAGTTCTTC.

This chain connects TRBV5-1 to TRBJ1-1; the D is unclear. Germline CDR1 reads SGHRS; CDR2 reads YFSETQ. V lost 1 base and J lost 1, with 8 bases in between. CDR3 length equals 14 residues. CDR3 in amino acids: CASSLWGPNTEAFF. As DNA, the CDR3 is TGCGCCAGCAGCTTGTGGGGTCCGAACACTGAAGCTTTCTTT.

CDR3 sequence: CASSFLSSGNTEAFF. The DNA of the CDR3 is TGTGCCAGCAGCTTCCTGAGTTCGGGGAACACTGAAGCTTTCTTT. The chain uses TRBV11-1 and TRBJ1-1; D remains unclear. V lost 3 bases, J lost 1 base, and 12 bases lay in between. There are 15 residues in the CDR3. Germline assignment: CDR1 SGHAT and CDR2 FQDESV (reference sequence). Looking up the rest from reference TRBV11-1 and TRBJ1-1 gives the full variable domain: EAEVAQSPRYKITEKSQAVAFWCDPISGHATLYWYRQILGQGPELLVQFQDESVVDDSQLPKDRFSAERLKGVDSTLKIQPAELGDSAMYLCASSFLSSGNTEAFFGQGTRLTVV.

The chain uses TRBV30 and TRBJ2-2; D is perhaps TRBD2 (6 bases). Trimming removed 2 bases at V and 0 bases at J, with 13 bases between. The CDR3 runs 16 residues. Per the germline V gene, CDR1 is GTSNPN and CDR2 is SVGIG (reference sequence). CDR3 sequence reads: CAWSLGRTANTGELFF. In DNA form, the CDR3 reads TGTGCCTGGAGTCTGGGGAGGACCGCGAACACCGGGGAGCTGTTTTTT.

This chain links TRBV2 with TRBJ2-5, with 8 bases that match TRBD2. Germline CDR1 and CDR2: SNHLY and FYNNEI. J gave up 4 bases and V 6 bases, and 1 base lay outside the gene matches. The CDR3 loop spans 12 amino acids. The DNA for the CDR3 is TGTGCCAGCAGGGGACTAGGAGAGACCCAGTACTTC. Amino acid sequence: CASRGLGETQYF. The full variable domain, with the rest looked up from reference TRBV2 and TRBJ2-5, is EPEVTQTPSHQVTQMGQEVILRCVPISNHLYFYWYRQILGQKVEFLVSFYNNEISEKSEIFDDQFSVERPDGSNFTLKIRSTKLEDSAMYFCASRGLGETQYFGPGTRLLVL.

This sequence joins TRBV19 and TRBJ1-5, with 9 bases lining up with TRBD1. CDR3 length: 15 residues. Germline lookup yields CDR1 LNHDA and CDR2 SQIVND (reference sequence). The V and J ends lost 6 bases and 8 bases, in that order; junction bases with no gene match: 11. The CDR3 DNA is TGTGCCAGTAGGTACTCCGGGACAGGGAATGAGCCCCAGCATTTT. Its translation is CASRYSGTGNEPQHF.

The rearrangement uses TRBV5-1 and TRBJ2-1; no definite D call. The V end was cut by 6 bases, the J end by 4 bases, with 11 bases between. CDR1 SGHRS and CDR2 YFSETQ come from the germline V gene. CDR3 length: 13 residues. In DNA form, the CDR3 reads TGCGCCAGCACCCGAGACGGGTACAATGAGCAGTTCTTC. It yields the protein CASTRDGYNEQFF.

The J gene is TRBJ1-3, the V gene TRBV6-6, with D perhaps matching TRBD1 (5 bases). Deletions cut 2 bases from V and 3 bases from J, with 11 bases between. The CDR3 loop spans 15 amino acids. Germline loops: CDR1 MNHNY, CDR2 SVGAGI (reference sequence). This CDR3 reads CASSYGQGGGNTIYF. CDR3 bases: TGTGCCAGCAGTTACGGTCAGGGCGGTGGAAACACCATATATTTT.

Turning to this clone: The sample contains more than one DNA sequence encoding this CDR3. The rearrangement uses TRBV7-9 and TRBJ1-1; TRBD1 is a possible D gene (5 bases). CDR3 length: 13 amino acids. Trimming removed 0 bases at V and 4 bases at J, with 6 bases between. Looked up from germline, CDR1 is SEHNR and CDR2 is FQNEAQ (reference sequence). CDR3 residues: CASSLAGVTEAFF. In nucleotides, the CDR3 is TGTGCCAGCAGCTTAGCGGGGGTCACTGAAGCTTTCTTT.

V is TRBV7-9 and J is TRBJ2-3; no firm D call. The germline gives CDR1 SEHNR, CDR2 FQNEAQ (reference sequence). The germline V and J ends were trimmed by 5 bases and 0 bases, with 12 bases remaining between them. The CDR3 covers 15 residues. CDR3 sequence: CASSAPVFSTDTQYF. As DNA, the CDR3 is TGTGCCAGCAGCGCACCGGTATTTAGCACAGATACGCAGTATTTT. Based on the CDR3 plus reference TRBV7-9 and TRBJ2-3, the full variable domain is DTGVSQNPRHKITKRGQNVTFRCDPISEHNRLYWYRQTLGQGPEFLTYFQNEAQLEKSRLLSDRFSAERPKGSFSTLEIQRTEQGDSAMYLCASSAPVFSTDTQYFGPGTRLTVL.

The chain links TRBV7-2 to TRBJ2-7, with TRBD1 identical over 9 bases. The CDR3 extends over 19 amino acids. Germline assignment: CDR1 SGHTA and CDR2 FQGNSA. The J segment lost 0 bases and the V segment lost 5 bases, leaving 17 bases of the junction unmatched. The CDR3 loop is CASSRPTGGAGTSSYEQYF. In nucleotides, the CDR3 is TGTGCCAGCAGCCGACCGACAGGGGGGGCCGGGACAAGCTCCTACGAGCAGTACTTC.

In nucleotides, the CDR3 is TGTGCCAGCAGCAGGGGGATCCGGGGAGAGACCCAGTACTTC. Its translation is CASSRGIRGETQYF. This rearrangement joins TRBV6-6 to TRBJ2-5; 7 bases fit TRBD1. Germline V gene lookup returns CDR1 MNHNY and CDR2 SVGAGI (reference sequence). The CDR3 extends over 14 amino acids. The ends lost 6 bases at V and 4 bases at J; junction bases unmatched: 8.

The V call is TRBV5-1, the J call TRBJ1-1, with TRBD1 matching 9 bases. Germline lookup yields CDR1 SGHRS and CDR2 YFSETQ. The J segment lost 8 bases and the V segment lost 0 bases, leaving 2 bases of the junction unmatched. This CDR3 has 13 amino acids. CDR3 nucleotide sequence: TGCGCCAGCAGCTTGGGAGGGACAGGGGAAGCTTTCTTT. Translation gives CASSLGGTGEAFF. The whole variable domain, filled in from reference TRBV5-1 and TRBJ1-1, reads KAGVTQTPRYLIKTRGQQVTLSCSPISGHRSVSWYQQTPGQGLQFLFEYFSETQRNKGNFPGRFSGRQFSNSRSEMNVSTLELGDSALYLCASSLGGTGEAFFGQGTRLTVV.

The J gene is TRBJ1-4, the V gene TRBV5-1; 10 bases map to TRBD1. The trim removed 4 bases at V and 7 bases at J, leaving 10 bases unmatched. The germline V gene has CDR1 SGHRS and CDR2 YFSETQ. The CDR3 spans 16 residues. CDR3 nucleotide sequence: TGCGCCAGCAGCCCCTCCGCGGGACAGGGGTCTGAAAAACTGTTTTTT. Its protein is CASSPSAGQGSEKLFF.

This rearrangement joins TRBV6-5 to TRBJ1-4; 8 bases map to TRBD1. The CDR3 has 12 residues. V was clipped by 4 bases and J by 11 bases; unmatched bases: 3. From germline, CDR1 is MNHEY and CDR2 SVGAGI. The CDR3 spells CASSSTGEKLFF. The CDR3 DNA is TGTGCCAGCAGTTCGACAGGGGAGAAACTGTTTTTT.

Comments on this clone: Distinct nucleotide sequences in the sample also encode this CDR3. This chain joins TRBV5-4 and TRBJ2-1; the match to TRBD2 covers 9 bases. Germline assignment: CDR1 SGHNT and CDR2 YYREEE (reference sequence). The CDR3 has 15 residues. Trimming removed 2 bases from V and 0 bases from J; junction bases left unmatched: 0. The CDR3 DNA reads TGTGCCAGCAGCTTTAGCGGGAGCTCCTACAATGAGCAGTTCTTC. This gives the protein CASSFSGSSYNEQFF. The full variable domain, rest sourced from reference TRBV5-4 and TRBJ2-1, is ETGVTQSPTHLIKTRGQQVTLRCSSQSGHNTVSWYQQALGQGPQFIFQYYREEENGRGNFPPRFSGLQFPNYSSELNVNALELDDSALYLCASSFSGSSYNEQFFGPGTRLTVL.

This chain uses TRBV5-4 with TRBJ1-2, with D perhaps TRBD1 (6 bases). This CDR3 has 16 residues. Germline V gene data show CDR1 as SGHNT and CDR2 as YYREEE (reference sequence). Trimming pared 5 bases from V and 4 bases from J, leaving 21 bases between. This CDR3 reads CASSSTGGGAGYGYTF. CDR3 coding DNA: TGTGCCAGCAGTTCGACCGGGGGGGGCGCCGGCTATGGCTACACCTTC.

V gene TRBV4-1 combines with J gene TRBJ1-6, with D perhaps matching TRBD1 (5 bases). V was clipped by 4 bases and J by 0 bases, with 10 bases between them. CDR3 size: 16 residues. Germline values: CDR1 MGHRA, CDR2 YSYEKL. CDR3 sequence reads: CASSRLTVSYNSPLHF. CDR3 DNA: TGCGCCAGCAGCCGCCTGACAGTCTCCTATAATTCACCCCTCCACTTT.

The J gene is TRBJ1-4, the V gene TRBV18; no clear D gene. The CDR3 contains 15 residues. V was clipped by 3 bases and J by 0 bases, with 8 bases between them. Germline V gene lookup returns CDR1 KGHSH and CDR2 LQKENI. CDR3 DNA sequence: TGTGCCAGCTCACCCGGGCTTGCAACTAATGAAAAACTGTTTTTT. It yields the protein CASSPGLATNEKLFF.

For the CDR3, the DNA is TGCGCCAGCAGCGGAGGGGTCGGGGAGCTGTTTTTT. The encoded protein is CASSGGVGELFF. J is TRBJ2-2 and V is TRBV10-2, with D perhaps TRBD2 (6 bases). CDR1 WSHSY and CDR2 SAAADI come from the germline V gene. Trimming took off 6 bases at V and 7 bases at J, with 9 bases between the two ends. The CDR3 extends over 12 amino acids.